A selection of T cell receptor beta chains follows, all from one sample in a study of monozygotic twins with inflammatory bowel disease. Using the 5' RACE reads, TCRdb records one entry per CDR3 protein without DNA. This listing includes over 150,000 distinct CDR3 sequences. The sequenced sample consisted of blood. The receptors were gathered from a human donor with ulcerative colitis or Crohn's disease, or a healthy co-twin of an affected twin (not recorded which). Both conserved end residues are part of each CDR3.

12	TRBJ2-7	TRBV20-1	CSAAGQWYEQYF
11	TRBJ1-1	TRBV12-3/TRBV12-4	CASSLGGRAFF
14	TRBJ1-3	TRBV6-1	CASTLGLPGNTIYF
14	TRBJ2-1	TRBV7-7	CASSRGWGSNEQFF
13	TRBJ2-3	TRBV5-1	CASSPTSPDTQYF
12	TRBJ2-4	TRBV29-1	CSGTWGADMQYF
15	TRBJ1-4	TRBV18	CASSPTRGRGEKLFF
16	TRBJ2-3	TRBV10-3	CAISGIAGGRTDTQYF
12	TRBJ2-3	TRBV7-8	CARGEGSDTQYF
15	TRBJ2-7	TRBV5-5	CASSLSGYGSYEQYF
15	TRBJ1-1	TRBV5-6	CASSLEPGQGTEAFF
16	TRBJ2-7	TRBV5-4	CASSLGPSGTSYEQYF
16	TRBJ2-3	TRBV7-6	CASSLGISGAQDTQYF
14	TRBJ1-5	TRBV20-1	CSAGEKYSNQPQHF
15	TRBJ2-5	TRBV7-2	CASRSGAANQETQYF
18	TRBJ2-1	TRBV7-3	CASSLKGAGSILDNEQFF
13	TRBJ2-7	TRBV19	CASRMGASYEQYF
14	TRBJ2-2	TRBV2	CASMKGQNTGELFF
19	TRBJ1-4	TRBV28	CASVLRAEKTGPTNEKLFF
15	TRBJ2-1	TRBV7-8	CASSHESGVYNEQFF
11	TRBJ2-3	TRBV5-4	CASSLANTQYF
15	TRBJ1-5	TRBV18	CASSMGEFGNQPQHF
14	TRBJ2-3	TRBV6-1	CASRRTGTTDTQYF
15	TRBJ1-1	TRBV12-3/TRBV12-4	CASSQVFGVNTEAFF
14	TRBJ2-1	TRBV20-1	CSARDPGGINEQFF
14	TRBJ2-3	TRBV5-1	CASSPDTATDTQYF
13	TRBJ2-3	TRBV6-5	CASNPGETDTQYF
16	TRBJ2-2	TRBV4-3	CASSQGGVKWTGELFF
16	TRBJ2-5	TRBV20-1	CSARDWDRVNQETQYF
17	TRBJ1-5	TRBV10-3	CAISEPGDRGRNQPQHF
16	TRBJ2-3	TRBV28	CASSFLLAGSTDTQYF
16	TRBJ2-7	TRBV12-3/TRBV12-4	CASSLAKQGMAYEQYF
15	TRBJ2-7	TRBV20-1	CSAPDRGVVAYEQYF
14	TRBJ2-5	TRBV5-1	CASSLEGGQETQYF
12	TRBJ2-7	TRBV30	CAWSDESYEQYF
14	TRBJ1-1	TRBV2	CASSVDRTNTEAFF
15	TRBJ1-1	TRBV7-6	CASSVGTGWDTEAFF
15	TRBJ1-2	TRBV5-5	CASSSSTVLNYGYTF
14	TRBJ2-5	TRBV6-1	CASSGQLYQETQYF
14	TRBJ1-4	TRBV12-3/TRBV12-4	CASRRQGDGEKLFF
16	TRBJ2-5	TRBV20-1	CSARDPLAGRGETQYF
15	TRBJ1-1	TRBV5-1	CASSLASGLNTEAFF
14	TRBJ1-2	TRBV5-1	CASNPDTSNYGYTF
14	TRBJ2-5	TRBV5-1	CASDYGQHQETQYF